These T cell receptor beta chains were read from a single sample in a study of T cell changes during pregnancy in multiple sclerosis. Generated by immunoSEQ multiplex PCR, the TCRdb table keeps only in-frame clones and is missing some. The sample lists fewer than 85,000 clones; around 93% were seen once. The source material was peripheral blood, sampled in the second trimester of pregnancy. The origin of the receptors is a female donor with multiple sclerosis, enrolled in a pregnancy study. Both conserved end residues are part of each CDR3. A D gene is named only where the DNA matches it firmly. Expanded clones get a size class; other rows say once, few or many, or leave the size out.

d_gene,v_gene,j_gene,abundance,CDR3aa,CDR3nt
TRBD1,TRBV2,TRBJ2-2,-,CASSSGQLSPGELFF,TGTGCCAGCAGCTCGGGACAGCTGTCACCCGGGGAGCTGTTTTTT
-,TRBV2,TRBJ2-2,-,CASSGEVLLLFF,TGTGCCAGCAGTGGGGAGGTCCTATTGCTGTTTTTT
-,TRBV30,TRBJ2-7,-,CAWSVPSGYEQYF,TGTGCCTGGAGTGTACCTTCGGGATACGAGCAGTACTTC
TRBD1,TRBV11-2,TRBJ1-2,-,CASSGDRGQVSGYTF,TGTGCCAGCAGCGGAGACAGGGGTCAAGTGAGCGGCTACACCTTC
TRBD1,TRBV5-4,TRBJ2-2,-,CASSWGQLNTGELFF,TGTGCCAGCAGCTGGGGACAGCTAAACACCGGGGAGCTGTTTTTT
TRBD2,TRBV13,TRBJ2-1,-,CASSGGAGGPTNEQFF,TGTGCCAGCAGCGGTGGAGCGGGGGGGCCGACGAATGAGCAGTTCTTC
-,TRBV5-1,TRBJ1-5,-,CASSLSGSHSNQPQHF,TGCGCCAGCAGCTTGTCAGGGTCTCATAGCAATCAGCCCCAGCATTTT
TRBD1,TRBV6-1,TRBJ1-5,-,CASRDRVDQPQHF,TGTGCCAGCAGAGACAGGGTCGATCAGCCCCAGCATTTT
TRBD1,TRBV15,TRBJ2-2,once,CATSRPGQGVGGELFF,TGTGCCACCAGCAGACCGGGACAGGGAGTTGGCGGGGAGCTGTTTTTT
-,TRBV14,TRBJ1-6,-,CASSQGVPRGTPLHF,TGTGCCAGCAGCCAAGGGGTGCCCCGCGGGACACCCCTCCACTTT
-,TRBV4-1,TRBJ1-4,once,CASSQQGSNEKLFF,TGCGCCAGCAGCCAACAGGGGAGTAATGAAAAACTGTTTTTT
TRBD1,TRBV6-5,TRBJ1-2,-,CASSYRQGGGYTF,TGTGCCAGCAGTTACCGACAGGGAGGCGGCTACACCTTC
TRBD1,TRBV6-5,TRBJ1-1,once,CASRETGMSTEAFF,TGTGCCAGCAGAGAGACAGGGATGAGCACTGAAGCTTTCTTT
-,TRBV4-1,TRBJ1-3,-,CASSQRALLLTGTGNTIYF,TGCGCCAGCAGCCAACGGGCGCTACTCCTCACAGGGACAGGAAACACCATATATTTT
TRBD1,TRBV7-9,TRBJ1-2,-,CASSPGTGEGGGYTF,TGTGCCAGCAGCCCAGGGACAGGGGAAGGCGGCGGCTACACCTTC
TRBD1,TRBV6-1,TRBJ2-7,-,CASSGQGQYF,TGTGCCAGCAGTGGACAGGGGCAGTACTTC
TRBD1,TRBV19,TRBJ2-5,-,CASSITISRQGLKTQYF,TGTGCCAGTAGTATCACAATATCTCGACAGGGGTTAAAGACCCAGTACTTC
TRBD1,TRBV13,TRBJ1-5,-,CASSADRDQPQHF,TGTGCCAGCAGCGCAGACAGGGATCAGCCCCAGCATTTT
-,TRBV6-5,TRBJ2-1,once,CASSARDTYNEQFF,TGTGCCAGCAGTGCCCGGGACACCTACAATGAGCAGTTCTTC
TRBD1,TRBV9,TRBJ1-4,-,CASSVGQGRPTNEKLFF,TGTGCCAGCAGCGTAGGACAGGGGCGTCCAACTAATGAAAAACTGTTTTTT
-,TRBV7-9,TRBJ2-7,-,CASSSQGYEQYF,TGTGCCAGCAGCTCCCAGGGCTACGAGCAGTACTTC
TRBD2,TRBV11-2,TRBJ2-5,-,CASSSGLAGPRTQYF,TGTGCCAGCAGCTCTGGACTAGCGGGACCGAGGACCCAGTACTTC
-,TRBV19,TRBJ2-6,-,CASSLAQGRLGANVLTF,TGTGCCAGTAGTTTAGCACAGGGACGGTTGGGGGCCAACGTCCTGACTTTC
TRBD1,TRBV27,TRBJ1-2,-,CASSSPGQGNYGYTF,TGTGCCAGCAGTTCCCCGGGACAGGGTAACTATGGCTACACCTTC
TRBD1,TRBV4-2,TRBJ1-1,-,CASSQGQVNTEAFF,TGTGCCAGCAGCCAGGGACAGGTGAACACTGAAGCTTTCTTT
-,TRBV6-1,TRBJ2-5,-,CASNGGWRGTQYF,TGTGCCAGCAACGGAGGGTGGCGAGGGACCCAGTACTTC
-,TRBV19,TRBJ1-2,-,CASSYQVANGYTF,TGTGCCAGTAGTTACCAGGTGGCGAATGGCTACACCTTC